Below are 16 T cell receptor beta chains sequenced from a single sample in a study of CD4 and CD8 cells across lung adenocarcinoma regions. TCRdb re-called the PCR reads through MiXCR, storing one row per CDR3 protein. The data show about 12,000 distinct CDR3 sequences, roughly 56% seen once. The sequenced sample was CD8+ T cells from the margin of a lung tumor. These receptors all stem from a female donor with lung adenocarcinoma. The CD4 and CD8 labels of this study may be unreliable.

Note on this clonotype: A junction boundary mismatches the germline segment, possibly from a read error. The chain couples TRBV27 to TRBJ2-4; TRBD2 might be the D (6 bases). This CDR3 is 14 amino acids long. CDR1 is MNHEY, CDR2 SMNVEV, per germline (reference sequence). The CDR3 spells CASRGRGVTDIQYF. Here the CDR3 DNA reads TGTGCCAGCAGGGGGCGCGGGGTCACAGACATTCAGTATTTC.

This clonotype was seen just once. This rearrangement joins TRBV10-1 to TRBJ2-1, with 8 bases lining up with TRBD1. CDR1 is WNHNN and CDR2 is SYGVQD in the germline V gene (reference sequence). V trimming: 3 bases; J trimming: 3 bases; junction bases outside the gene matches: 1. This CDR3 region has 14 residues. The CDR3 DNA sequence: TGCGCCAGCAGTGAAACAGGGGGCTACAATGAGCAGTTCTTC. It yields the protein CASSETGGYNEQFF.

At least ten counts were recorded for this clonotype. The chain couples TRBV24-1 to TRBJ1-5; 9 bases map to TRBD1. The CDR3 totals 15 residues. The V segment lost 7 bases and the J segment 1 base; nucleotides outside the gene matches: 4. Per the germline V gene, CDR1 is KGHDR and CDR2 is SFDVKD. This chain's CDR3 is CATSPQGASNQPQHF. CDR3 nucleotides: TGTGCCACCAGCCCACAGGGGGCGAGCAATCAGCCCCAGCATTTT.

This chain joins TRBV10-3 and TRBJ2-5, with D perhaps assigned TRBD1 or TRBD2 (5 bases each). CDR1 is ENHRY and CDR2 is SYGVKD in the germline V gene. The CDR3 is 16 residues long. With 2 bases removed from V and 2 bases from J, the gap between germline ends came to 15 bases. This chain's CDR3 is CAISEGAGGKQETQYF. CDR3 bases: TGTGCCATCAGTGAGGGGGCGGGCGGAAAACAAGAGACCCAGTACTTC.

The V call is TRBV7-2, the J call TRBJ2-1; 8 bases line up with TRBD2. Looked up from germline, CDR1 is SGHTA and CDR2 is FQGNSA. The CDR3 runs to 15 residues. V shed 1 base, J shed 3 bases, and the junction held 2 bases outside the gene matches. CDR3: CASSLGTSLYNEQFF. In DNA, the CDR3 is TGTGCCAGCAGCTTAGGGACTAGCCTCTACAATGAGCAGTTCTTC.

This chain connects TRBV10-2 to TRBJ2-3; tentatively, D is TRBD1 or TRBD2 (5 bases each). Germline CDR1 and CDR2: WSHSY and SAAADI. The CDR3 is made up of 17 amino acids. The V gene lost 0 bases and the J gene lost 0 bases, with 13 bases spanning the gap. In nucleotides, the CDR3 is TGCGCCAGCAGTGAGTCGGGACGGTTCGGAAGCACAGATACGCAGTATTTT. This encodes CASSESGRFGSTDTQYF.

The J gene is TRBJ2-1, the V gene TRBV27; 9 nucleotides line up with TRBD2. The V and J ends lost 2 bases and 7 bases, in that order; junction bases with no gene match: 6. Per germline, CDR1 MNHEY and CDR2 SMNVEV (reference sequence). The CDR3 runs 15 residues. CDR3 bases: TGTGCCAGCAGTTTACCAGCGGGAGGTCTTAATGAGCAGTTCTTC. This sequence encodes CASSLPAGGLNEQFF.

V gene TRBV11-3 combines with J gene TRBJ2-1; 9 bases align to TRBD2. CDR3 size: 14 residues. Germline V lookup: CDR1 SGHNT, CDR2 YENEEA. J gave up 4 bases and V 6 bases, and 4 bases lay outside the gene matches. The chain's CDR3 is CASSLAGSYNEQFF. For the CDR3, the DNA is TGTGCCAGCAGTCTAGCGGGGAGTTACAATGAGCAGTTCTTC. Using reference TRBV11-3 and TRBJ2-1 for the parts outside the CDR3, the full variable domain is EAGVVQSPRYKIIEKKQPVAFWCNPISGHNTLYWYLQNLGQGPELLIRYENEEAVDDSQLPKDRFSAERLKGVDSTLKIQPAELGDSAVYLCASSLAGSYNEQFFGPGTRLTVL.

The chain has TRBV6-1 and TRBJ2-3; no reliable D call. The V gene's germline CDR1 is MNHNS and CDR2 SASEGT. This CDR3 has 11 residues. V lost 0 bases to trimming and J lost 7 bases, with 2 bases between them. CDR3 sequence (DNA): TGTGCCAGCAGTGAAGCGCATACGCAGTATTTT. Its protein is CASSEAHTQYF.

About this clonotype: The CDR3 does not close with the conserved phenylalanine or tryptophan, likely indicating a read error. Because the CDR3's place on the DNA is in doubt, the DNA is left out and the CDR3 is given as listed by TCRdb. The chain couples TRBV6-1 to TRBJ2-1; TRBD2 is the table's D call, not checked against the DNA. Germline V lookup: CDR1 MNHNS, CDR2 SASEGT. The CDR3 adds up to 13 amino acids, both ends counted. CDR3 sequence: CASRFSGTVSRVP.

In this sample, this clonotype turned up a few times. The chain is built from TRBV27 and TRBJ2-3; TRBD2 is a possible D gene (5 bases). Germline V gene sequence: CDR1 MNHEY, CDR2 SMNVEV (reference sequence). V shed 3 bases and J shed 0 bases, with 13 bases lying between them. The CDR3 loop spans 16 amino acids. CDR3 sequence: CASSLDRESSTDTQYF. The CDR3 DNA sequence: TGTGCCAGCAGTTTGGACCGGGAATCAAGCACAGATACGCAGTATTTT.

In this sample, this clonotype turned up a few times. The V gene is TRBV7-2, the J gene TRBJ2-1; D gene unclear. The assigned J gene may be wrong: the sequence end matches TRBJ2-5 better. CDR1 is SGHTA and CDR2 is FQGNSA in the germline V gene. The CDR3 consists of 11 residues. CDR3 residues: CASSLTETQYF. DNA of the CDR3: TGTGCCAGCAGCTTAACCGAGACCCAGTACTTC.

The chain joins TRBV7-8 to TRBJ1-5; 7 bases are shared with TRBD1. After removal of 3 bases from V and 0 bases from J, the junction contained 5 bases not matched to a gene. Germline V gene data show CDR1 as SGHVS and CDR2 as FQNEAQ. There are 16 residues in the CDR3. In DNA form, the CDR3 reads TGTGCCAGCAGCTTTGGGACAGCGAATAGCAATCAGCCCCAGCATTTT. It yields the protein CASSFGTANSNQPQHF.

This chain uses TRBV10-3 with TRBJ2-5, with D maybe TRBD2 (5 bases). V shed 6 bases and J shed 5 bases, with 16 bases lying between them. The CDR3 has 14 residues. The germline V gene has CDR1 ENHRY and CDR2 SYGVKD. The CDR3 here is CAIRPSVGVETQYF. For the CDR3, the DNA is TGTGCCATCAGGCCTTCCGTCGGGGTTGAGACCCAGTACTTC.

The V call is TRBV10-1, the J call TRBJ2-5, with a possible D match to TRBD2 (6 bases). The CDR3 sequence is 14 residues long. In germline, CDR1 is WNHNN, CDR2 SYGVQD (reference sequence). CDR3 region: CAGLGRRGGGTQYF. The CDR3 DNA is TGCGCGGGGCTTGGGAGGCGGGGCGGAGGGACCCAGTACTTC.

Turning to this clonotype: Given a much more abundant clone one base away, this may be a read error. The chain links TRBV10-2 to TRBJ1-5; weak D call: TRBD1 (5 bases). The CDR3 has 14 amino acids. Per the germline V gene, CDR1 is WSHSY and CDR2 is SAAADI. The CDR3 loop reads CASSDRDSNPPQHF. DNA of the CDR3: TGCGCCAGCAGTGACAGGGATAGCAATCCGCCCCAGCATTTT.